This entry lists 14 T cell receptor beta chains sequenced from one sample in a study of blood T cell repertoires in COVID-19. Here immunoSEQ multiplex PCR was the method, and the copy in TCRdb shows in-frame clones only, minus some. This table has around 370,000 clones, about 90% appearing once. The material sequenced was peripheral blood. Receptors originate from a woman in her sixties or seventies with COVID-19, enrolled during active disease.

This rearrangement joins TRBV27 to TRBJ1-1; D might be TRBD1 (6 bases). V shed 4 bases and J shed 5 bases, with 14 bases lying between them. The CDR3 has 14 amino acids. Germline assignment: CDR1 MNHEY and CDR2 SMNVEV (reference sequence). Written as DNA, the CDR3 is TGTGCCAGCAGTTGGAGACAGGTCGGGACTGAAGCTTTCTTT. This codes for CASSWRQVGTEAFF.

The V call is TRBV7-9, the J call TRBJ2-7, with TRBD2 matching over 11 bases. Germline assignment: CDR1 SEHNR and CDR2 FQNEAQ (reference sequence). This CDR3 has 16 residues. V lost 5 bases and J lost 2; bases outside the gene matches: 8. The CDR3 DNA reads TGTGCCAGCAGCCCGTTGGGACTAGCGGCAACCTACGAGCAGTACTTC. Protein sequence: CASSPLGLAATYEQYF.

This clone showed up just once. The chain uses TRBV4-1 and TRBJ2-1; 7 nucleotides match TRBD2. Germline-derived CDR1 and CDR2 are MGHRA and YSYEKL. V was clipped by 6 bases and J by 3 bases; unmatched bases: 5. There are 14 residues in the CDR3. The CDR3 is CASRGGGYYNEQFF. CDR3 DNA: TGCGCCAGCAGGGGCGGGGGATACTACAATGAGCAGTTCTTC.

This clone was counted between two and nine times. The rearrangement joins TRBV3-1 (or the pseudogene TRBV3-2) to TRBJ1-3, with D possibly TRBD1 on 5 matching bases. CDR3 length: 15 residues. Per germline, CDR1 LGHDT and CDR2 YNNKEL (reference sequence). V lost 0 bases to trimming and J lost 6 bases, with 12 bases between them. The DNA of the CDR3 is TGTGCCAGCAGCCAAGATTGGGGCAGGGCAAACACCATATATTTT. Protein sequence: CASSQDWGRANTIYF.

CDR3 in DNA: TGTGCCAGTAGGTTAGCGTTTGCGGGTCGTACACCCAACGCGAACACCGGGGAGCTGTTTTTT. This translates into CASRLAFAGRTPNANTGELFF. This chain connects TRBV19 to TRBJ2-2; the D gene is possibly TRBD2 (5 bases). V was cut by 6 bases and J by 0 bases, with 29 bases left in between. The CDR3 runs 21 residues. Germline CDR1 LNHDA, CDR2 SQIVND (reference sequence).

The J gene is TRBJ2-5, the V gene TRBV9, with TRBD2 identical over 7 bases. Germline CDR1 and CDR2: SGDLS and YYNGEE. The length of the CDR3 is 18 residues. Trimming removed 0 bases from V and 2 bases from J; junction bases left unmatched: 13. CDR3 region: CASSVADQRGAEQETQYF. The CDR3 region has the DNA TGTGCCAGCAGCGTAGCTGACCAGCGGGGTGCGGAACAAGAGACCCAGTACTTC. Combining the CDR3 with reference TRBV9 and TRBJ2-5 gives the whole variable domain DSGVTQTPKHLITATGQRVTLRCSPRSGDLSVYWYQQSLDQGLQFLIQYYNGEERAKGNILERFSAQQFPDLHSELNLSSLELGDSALYFCASSVADQRGAEQETQYFGPGTRLLVL.

The J gene is TRBJ1-5, the V gene TRBV18; D unresolved. The germline V gene has CDR1 KGHSH and CDR2 LQKENI. This CDR3 is built from 13 residues. The germline V and J ends were trimmed by 5 bases and 5 bases, with 10 bases remaining between them. CDR3 residues: CASSGNRDQPQHF. The CDR3 DNA is TGTGCCAGCTCAGGTAATCGCGATCAGCCCCAGCATTTT.

The chain is built from TRBV5-1 and TRBJ1-2; possibly TRBD1 for D (5 bases). The germline gives CDR1 SGHRS, CDR2 YFSETQ. The V end was cut by 2 bases, the J end by 4 bases, with 15 bases between. The length of the CDR3 is 15 residues. The CDR3 loop reads CASSLISGKGYGYTF. CDR3 DNA sequence: TGCGCCAGCAGCTTAATATCAGGGAAAGGCTATGGCTACACCTTC.

This chain uses TRBV5-1 with TRBJ2-1; TRBD2 might be the D (5 bases). V gave up 5 bases and J gave up 5 bases, with 17 bases separating them. The germline CDR1 and CDR2 sequences are SGHRS and YFSETQ. The CDR3 length is 15 residues. CDR3 protein: CASRPFVEANNEQFF. The CDR3 bases are TGCGCCAGCAGACCTTTCGTGGAGGCTAACAATGAGCAGTTCTTC.

The V call is TRBV27, the J call TRBJ1-2; a weak D match, TRBD1 (6 bases). Germline-derived CDR1 and CDR2 are MNHEY and SMNVEV (reference sequence). This CDR3 spans 14 amino acids. V lost 0 bases and J lost 7, with 12 bases in between. CDR3 protein: CASSLSNSGVGYTF. The CDR3 bases are TGTGCCAGCAGTTTATCAAACTCAGGGGTTGGCTACACCTTC.

The chain uses TRBV13 and TRBJ1-2, with D possibly being TRBD1 (5 bases). The length of the CDR3 is 11 residues. Germline-derived CDR1 and CDR2 are PRHDT and FYEKMQ (reference sequence). Between the trimmed V and J ends, which lost 2 bases and 8 bases, there was a span of 6 bases. DNA for the CDR3: TGTGCCAGCAGCTTAAGGGGAGGCTACACCTTC. It translates to CASSLRGGYTF. The variable domain in full, completed from reference TRBV13 and TRBJ1-2, reads AAGVIQSPRHLIKEKRETATLKCYPIPRHDTVYWYQQGPGQDPQFLISFYEKMQSDKGSIPDRFSAQQFSDYHSELNMSSLELGDSALYFCASSLRGGYTFGSGTRLTVV.

This clone came up a few times. The chain recombines TRBV7-2 with TRBJ1-1; TRBD1 might be the D (6 bases). This CDR3 has 14 residues. V was pared by 6 bases and J by 1 base, with 12 bases between. The germline V gene encodes CDR1 SGHTA and CDR2 FQGNSA. The CDR3: CASRALGGNTEAFF. DNA of the CDR3: TGTGCCAGCAGGGCCCTAGGGGGGAACACTGAAGCTTTCTTT.

This chain joins TRBV9 and TRBJ1-6; 7 bases agree with TRBD1. Germline V gene sequence: CDR1 SGDLS, CDR2 YYNGEE. V dropped 0 bases and J dropped 12; count of bases not matched to a gene: 6. CDR3 size: 14 residues. CDR3 sequence (DNA): TGTGCCAGCAGCGTAGAGGGGGCGTTTGAACCCCTCCACTTT. As protein: CASSVEGAFEPLHF.

This clone was counted only a few times. Additional DNA sequences in this sample encode the identical CDR3. The rearrangement uses TRBV5-1 and TRBJ2-5, with 7 positions matching TRBD1. V gave up 2 bases and J gave up 5 bases; unmatched junction bases: 3. The CDR3 covers 13 residues. Germline V CDR1 and CDR2: SGHRS, YFSETQ. CDR3 residues: CASSLTGEETQYF. Here the CDR3 DNA reads TGCGCCAGCAGCTTAACAGGGGAGGAGACCCAGTACTTC.